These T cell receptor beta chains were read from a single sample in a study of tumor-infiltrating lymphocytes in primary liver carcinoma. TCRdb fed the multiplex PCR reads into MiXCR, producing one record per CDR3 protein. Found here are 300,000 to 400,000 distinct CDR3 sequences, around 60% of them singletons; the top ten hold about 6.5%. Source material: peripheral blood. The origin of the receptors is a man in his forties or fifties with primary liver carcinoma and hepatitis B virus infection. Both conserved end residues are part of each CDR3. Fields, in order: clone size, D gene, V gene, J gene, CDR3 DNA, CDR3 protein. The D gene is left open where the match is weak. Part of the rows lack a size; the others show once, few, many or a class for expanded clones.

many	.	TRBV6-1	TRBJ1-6	TGTGCCAGTGGACTGAGCTCCTATAATTCACCCCTCCACTTT	CASGLSSYNSPLHF
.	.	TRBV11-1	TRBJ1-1	TGTGTCAGCAGCTTTTTCCTGGACACTGAAGCTTTCTTT	CVSSFFLDTEAFF
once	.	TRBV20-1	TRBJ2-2	TGCAGTGCTAGAGAAGTCGCGAACACCGGGGAGCTGTTTTTT	CSAREVANTGELFF
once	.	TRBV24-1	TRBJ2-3	TGTGCCACCAGTGAGACGGGAACTGGCACAGATACGCAGTATTTT	CATSETGTGTDTQYF
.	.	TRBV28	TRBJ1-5	TGTGCCAGCAGCCCCCGGTACGGGAATCAGCCCCAGCATTTT	CASSPRYGNQPQHF
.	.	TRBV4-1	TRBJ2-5	TGCGCCAGCAGCCATCGGGCATTGGATCAAGAGACCCAGTACTTC	CASSHRALDQETQYF
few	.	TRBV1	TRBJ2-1	TGCACCAGCCCGATCCCTCCTAGCGGGAGGTCTCTAGGGACCTACAATGAGCAGTTCTTC	CTSPIPPSGRSLGTYNEQFF
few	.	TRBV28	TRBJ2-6	TGTGCCAGCAACGCACAGAGAGGGGCCAACGTCCTGACTTTC	CASNAQRGANVLTF
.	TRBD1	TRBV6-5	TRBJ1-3	TGTGCCAGCAGTTACCAGGGGGAGGGTACGGGAATCACCATATATTTT	CASSYQGEGTGITIYF
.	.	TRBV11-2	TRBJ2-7	TGTACCAGCAACTCCAACGTTCTCCCGAGGAACGAGCAGTACTTC	CTSNSNVLPRNEQYF
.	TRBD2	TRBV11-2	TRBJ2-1	TGTGCCAGCATCGTAGCAGCGGGAGTTGGTACTGAGCAGTTCTTC	CASIVAAGVGTEQFF
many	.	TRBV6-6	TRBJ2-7	TGTGCCAGCAGAAACAGCCTTCTAACCTACGAGCAGTACTTC	CASRNSLLTYEQYF
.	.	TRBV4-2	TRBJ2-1	TGTGCCAGCAACAAAGGAGTAGGCAGCTATGAGCAGTTCTTC	CASNKGVGSYEQFF
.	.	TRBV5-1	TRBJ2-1	TGCGCCAGCAGCTTGGAAGAGACCATCTACAATGAGCAGTTCTTC	CASSLEETIYNEQFF
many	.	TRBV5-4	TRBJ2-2	TGTGCCAGCAGGCCACCCGAAGGCGGGGAGCTGTTTTTT	CASRPPEGGELFF
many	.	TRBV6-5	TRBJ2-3	TGTGCCAGCAGTTACGCCGGCCTAGCGTCAGATACGCAGTATTTT	CASSYAGLASDTQYF
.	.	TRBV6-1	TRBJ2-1	TGTGCCAGCAGTGACCCGCAGACTAGTTCCTCCTACGAGCAGTTCTTC	CASSDPQTSSSYEQFF
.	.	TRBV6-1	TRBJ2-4	TGTGCCAACAGTGAAGCTGTCACGGGTGCCAAAAGCATTCAGTACTTC	CANSEAVTGAKSIQYF
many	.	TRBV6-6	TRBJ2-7	TGTGCCAGCGGGACGGGAGACGAGCAGTACTTC	CASGTGDEQYF
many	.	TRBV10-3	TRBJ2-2	TGTGCCATCAGTGCGGCCGGTTCCGGGGAGCTGTTTTTT	CAISAAGSGELFF
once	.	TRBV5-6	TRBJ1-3	TGTGCCAGCAGCTTGGAGGGGTTAATTTCAAACACCATATATTTT	CASSLEGLISNTIYF
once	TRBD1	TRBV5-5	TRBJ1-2	TGTGCCAGCAGCTTCGACGGACAGGGGCCACACTATGGCTACACCTTC	CASSFDGQGPHYGYTF
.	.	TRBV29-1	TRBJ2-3	TGCAGCGTTGACCATGGGACGGGAGTAGCAGATACGCAGTATTTT	CSVDHGTGVADTQYF
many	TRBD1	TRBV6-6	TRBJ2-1	TGTGCCAGCAGAGGGGGCTTCGACAATGAGCAGTTCTTC	CASRGGFDNEQFF
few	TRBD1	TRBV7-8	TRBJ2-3	TGTGCCAGCAGCTCCAGGGGGCGCACAGATACGCAGTATTTT	CASSSRGRTDTQYF
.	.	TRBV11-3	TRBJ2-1	TGTGCCGGCAGCTTAACCAGGGGAAACAATGAGCAGTTCTTC	CAGSLTRGNNEQFF
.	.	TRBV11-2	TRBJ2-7	TGTGCCTGCAGCTTAGAGGGAAAGGGGATTTTATTGGGCGAGCAGTACTTC	CACSLEGKGILLGEQYF
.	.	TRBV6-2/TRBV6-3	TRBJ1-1	TGTGTCAGCAGTTACATGGGCCACCTCGGCTCTGAAGCTTTCTTT	CVSSYMGHLGSEAFF
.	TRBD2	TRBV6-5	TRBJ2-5	TGTGCCAGCAGTTACTCGAGTAGCGGGAAGGGTAAAGAGACCCAGTACTTC	CASSYSSSGKGKETQYF
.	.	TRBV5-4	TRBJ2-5	TGTGCCAGAAGCCGTACAGGGACTCAAGAGACCCAGTACTTC	CARSRTGTQETQYF
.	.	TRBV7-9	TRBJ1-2	TGTGCCAGCAGCTCCACGGGGGCGAATTATGGCTACACCTTC	CASSSTGANYGYTF
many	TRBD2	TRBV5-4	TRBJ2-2	TGTGCCAGCAGCTTAGGACTAGCTCCCGGGGAGCTGTTTTTT	CASSLGLAPGELFF
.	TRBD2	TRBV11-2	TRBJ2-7	TGTGCCAGCAGCTTAACACTAGCGGGAGGTTTCTCATACGAGCAGAACTTC	CASSLTLAGGFSYEQNF
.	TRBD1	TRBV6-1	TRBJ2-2	TGTGCCAGCAGTGCCCTCGGAGGACAGGGGTTCGGGGACCTGTTTTTT	CASSALGGQGFGDLFF
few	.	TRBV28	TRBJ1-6	TGTGCCAGTTTTAGGGCCCGAAATTATAATTCACCCCTCCACTTT	CASFRARNYNSPLHF
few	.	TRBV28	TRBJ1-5	TGTGCCAGCAGTTTATATTCAGGGGTTAACAATCAGCCCCAGCATTTT	CASSLYSGVNNQPQHF
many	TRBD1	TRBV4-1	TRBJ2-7	TGCGCCAGCAGCCAACCCTACAGGGGAAGTAACTACGAGCAGTACTTC	CASSQPYRGSNYEQYF
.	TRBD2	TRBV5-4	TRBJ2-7	TGTGCCAGCAGCCGAGGGACTAGCGGGACCACCTACGAGCAGTACTTC	CASSRGTSGTTYEQYF
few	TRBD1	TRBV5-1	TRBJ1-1	TGCGCCAGCAGCGGGGACAGGGGAGAAGCTTTCTTT	CASSGDRGEAFF
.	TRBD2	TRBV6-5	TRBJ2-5	TGTGCCAGAAGTTACTCCCCCCCGGTACTAGCGGGAGACCTAGAGATCCAGTACTTC	CARSYSPPVLAGDLEIQYF
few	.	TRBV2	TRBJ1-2	TGTGCCAGCAGTGAGCGGGGCAGGGGCGCTTTCTATGGCTACACCTTC	CASSERGRGAFYGYTF
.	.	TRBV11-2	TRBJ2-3	TGTGCCAGCTGCTTAGAGGCAGGGTGGGCCACAGATACACAGTATTTT	CASCLEAGWATDTQYF